This TCR beta chain was identified during a study of blood T cell repertoires in COVID-19. TCRdb's copy holds only in-frame clones and misses some; the assay was immunoSEQ multiplex PCR. The sample includes about 190,000 clones, about 88% of them seen just once. The sequence came from a woman between 40 and 50 years old in a cohort exposed to, infected with or recovered from COVID-19 (not recorded which). Sequenced sample: PBMCs or T cells enriched from blood (not recorded which).

In nucleotides, the CDR3 is TGTGCCAGCAGCCGGGGGCTAGCGGGAGCAAATGAGCAGTTCTTC. This gives the protein CASSRGLAGANEQFF. This sequence joins TRBV5-5 and TRBJ2-1; 10 bases agree with TRBD2. Germline V gives CDR1 SGHKS, CDR2 YYEKEE (reference sequence). This CDR3 is 15 amino acids long. The V and J ends lost 4 bases and 7 bases, in that order; junction bases with no gene match: 8.